The entry below gives a single T cell receptor beta chain sequence along with its context. The antigen is unknown. This entry comes from a study of shared clonotypes between healthy human individuals. CDR3 size: 16 residues. Unmatched junction bases numbered 5, after V lost 0 bases and J lost 0 bases. CDR1 is MNHEY and CDR2 is SVGAGI in the germline V gene. Replicate sorted-subset PCRs were loaded with around 220 ng DNA, about 30,000 T cell genomes. Profiling relied on immunoSEQ multiplex PCR, and the TCRdb table lists in-frame clones only, not all of them. The sample has about 2.3 million clones, less than 95% seen once. Study outcomes and limitations: When naive CD4 clonotypes were compared across a few donors, 5% to 5.5% were shared.

Adult Caucasians living in Nashville, Tennessee made up all of the donors. The TCR comes from a man younger than 30 in good health. Some clones in this sample may be carry-over from other donors' samples. Sequencing was performed on naive CD4+ T cells from PBMCs. Subset denoted: CD45RA+ positively selected. The V gene is TRBV6-5, the J gene TRBJ2-7; 7 bases are shared with TRBD1. CDR3 protein: CASSYSGTDSSYEQYF. The CDR3 bases are TGTGCCAGCAGTTACTCCGGGACAGATAGCTCCTACGAGCAGTACTTC.